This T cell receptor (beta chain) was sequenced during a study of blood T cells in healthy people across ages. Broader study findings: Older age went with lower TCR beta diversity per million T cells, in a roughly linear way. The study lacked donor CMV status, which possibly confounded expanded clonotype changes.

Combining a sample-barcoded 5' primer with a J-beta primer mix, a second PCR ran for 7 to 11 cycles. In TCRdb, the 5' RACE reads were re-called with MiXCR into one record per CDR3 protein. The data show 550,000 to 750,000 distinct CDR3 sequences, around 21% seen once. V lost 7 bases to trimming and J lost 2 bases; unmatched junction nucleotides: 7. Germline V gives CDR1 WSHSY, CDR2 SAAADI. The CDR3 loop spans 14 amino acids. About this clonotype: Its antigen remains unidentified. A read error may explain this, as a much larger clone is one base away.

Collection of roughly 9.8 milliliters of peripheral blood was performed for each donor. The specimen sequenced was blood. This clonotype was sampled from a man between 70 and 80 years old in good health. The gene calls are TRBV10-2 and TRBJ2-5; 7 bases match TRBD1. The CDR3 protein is CASNLPGQQETQYF. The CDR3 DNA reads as TGCGCCAGCAACCTCCCGGGACAGCAAGAGACCCAGTACTTC.